This TCR beta chain was profiled in a study of OX40 agonist ivuxolimab in advanced cancers. The method was immunoSEQ multiplex PCR; TCRdb's version includes in-frame clones alone and lacks a portion of them. This table holds 80,000 or so clones, around 86% found once. Trimming stripped 6 bases from V and 5 bases from J, with 13 bases between. Germline V CDR1 and CDR2: MDHEN, SYDVKM. The CDR3 contains 14 residues. The sequence came from an adult with an advanced solid tumor such as melanoma, head and neck, liver or kidney cancer. Sequences were derived from CD4+ or CD8+ T cells sorted from blood, sampled in a trial of the OX40 agonist ivuxolimab. V gene TRBV28 combines with J gene TRBJ2-2; tentatively, D is TRBD1 or TRBD2 (5 bases each). The CDR3 nucleotides read TGTGCCAGCAGCCTGGGACGGGGAACCGGGGAGCTGTTTTTT. Amino acids: CASSLGRGTGELFF. The variable domain in full, with the rest retrieved from reference TRBV28 and TRBJ2-2, is DVKVTQSSRYLVKRTGEKVFLECVQDMDHENMFWYRQDPGLGLRLIYFSYDVKMKEKGDIPEGYSVSREKKERFSLILESASTNQTSMYLCASSLGRGTGELFFGEGSRLTVL.